This entry describes one TCR beta chain. The data derive from a study of cytomegalovirus exposure and HLA in healthy donors. The PCR ran on 60 Vbeta and 13 Jbeta primers. Data came from immunoSEQ multiplex PCR; TCRdb stores just in-frame clones and leaves some out. The data contain around 150,000 clones, about 85% of them seen just once; the ten biggest clones take up approximately 6.7%. The sequenced sample was PBMCs. The clonotype originates from a male donor in good health and CMV-seropositive.

The CDR3 DNA sequence: TGTGCCAGCAGCAGGAAGCCTTCTCTTGAGCAGTTCTTC. It codes for CASSRKPSLEQFF. The V and J genes are TRBV2 and TRBJ2-1; no firm D call. The CDR3 has 13 amino acids. V lost 6 bases and J 9 bases, leaving 15 bases between the germline ends. Per germline, CDR1 SNHLY and CDR2 FYNNEI.